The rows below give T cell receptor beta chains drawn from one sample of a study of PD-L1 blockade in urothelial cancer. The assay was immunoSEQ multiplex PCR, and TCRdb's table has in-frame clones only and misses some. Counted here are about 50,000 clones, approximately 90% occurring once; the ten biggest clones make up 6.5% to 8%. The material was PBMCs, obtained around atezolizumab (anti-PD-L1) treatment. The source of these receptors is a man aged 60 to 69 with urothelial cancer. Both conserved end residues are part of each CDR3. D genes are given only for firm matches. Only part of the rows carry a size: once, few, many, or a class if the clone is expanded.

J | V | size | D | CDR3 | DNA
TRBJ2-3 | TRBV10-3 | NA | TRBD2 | CAIALAGGTSTDTQYF | TGTGCCATCGCACTAGCGGGGGGGACTAGCACAGATACGCAGTATTTT
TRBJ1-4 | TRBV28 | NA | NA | CASGPGFKLFF | TGTGCCAGCGGGCCCGGCTTCAAACTGTTTTTT
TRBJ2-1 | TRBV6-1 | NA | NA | CASSEIQGMGYNEQFF | TGTGCCAGCAGTGAAATACAGGGTATGGGGTACAATGAGCAGTTCTTC
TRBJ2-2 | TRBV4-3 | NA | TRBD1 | CASSRTMGQSNTGELFF | TGCGCCAGCAGCCGCACCATGGGACAGTCGAACACCGGGGAGCTGTTTTTT
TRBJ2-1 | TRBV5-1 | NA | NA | CASSLWTQRGNEQFF | TGCGCCAGCAGCTTGTGGACCCAACGGGGTAATGAGCAGTTCTTC
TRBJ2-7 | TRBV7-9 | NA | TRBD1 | CASSLPGTGGEQYF | TGTGCCAGCAGCTTACCCGGGACAGGGGGCGAGCAGTACTTC
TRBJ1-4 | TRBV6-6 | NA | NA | CASRGRANEKLFF | TGTGCCAGCAGGGGGCGAGCTAATGAAAAACTGTTTTTT
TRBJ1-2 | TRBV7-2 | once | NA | CASSLAYQGAGAGYTF | TGTGCCAGCAGCTTAGCCTATCAGGGTGCTGGTGCTGGCTACACCTTC
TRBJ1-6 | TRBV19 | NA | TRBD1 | CASSLSGTADSPLHF | TGTGCCAGTTCTCTGAGTGGGACAGCGGATTCACCCCTCCACTTT
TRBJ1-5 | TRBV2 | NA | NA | CASSEANRQPQHF | TGTGCCAGCAGTGAAGCGAACAGACAGCCCCAGCATTTT